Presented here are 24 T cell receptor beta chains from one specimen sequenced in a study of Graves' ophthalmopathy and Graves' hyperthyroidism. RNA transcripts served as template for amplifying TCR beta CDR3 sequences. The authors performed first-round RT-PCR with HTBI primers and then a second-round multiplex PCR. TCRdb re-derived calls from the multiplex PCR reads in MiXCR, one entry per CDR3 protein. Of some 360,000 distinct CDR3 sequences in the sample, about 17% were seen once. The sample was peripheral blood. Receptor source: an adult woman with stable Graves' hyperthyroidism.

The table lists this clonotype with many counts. CDR3 loop: CAWSPDRGYEQYF. CDR3 coding DNA: TGTGCCTGGAGTCCAGACAGGGGCTACGAGCAGTACTTC. This chain uses TRBV30 with TRBJ2-7, with TRBD1 matching over 8 bases. Germline loops: CDR1 GTSNPN, CDR2 SVGIG (reference sequence). This CDR3 is 13 amino acids long. The ends lost 2 bases at V and 3 bases at J; junction bases unmatched: 3.

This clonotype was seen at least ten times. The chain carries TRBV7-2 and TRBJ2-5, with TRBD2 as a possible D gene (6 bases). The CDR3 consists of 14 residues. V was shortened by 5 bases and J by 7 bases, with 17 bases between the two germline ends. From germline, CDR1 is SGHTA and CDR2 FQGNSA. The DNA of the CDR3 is TGTGCCAGCAGCAGGACTACCGGAGGAGGGACCCAGTACTTC. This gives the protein CASSRTTGGGTQYF.

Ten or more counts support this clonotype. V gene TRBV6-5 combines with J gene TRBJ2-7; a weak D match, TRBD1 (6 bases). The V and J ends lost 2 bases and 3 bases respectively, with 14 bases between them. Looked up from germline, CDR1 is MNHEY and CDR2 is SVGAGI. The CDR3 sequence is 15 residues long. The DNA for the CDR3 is TGTGCCAGCAGTTACCAACGGACGACAGGCTACGAGCAGTACTTC. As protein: CASSYQRTTGYEQYF.

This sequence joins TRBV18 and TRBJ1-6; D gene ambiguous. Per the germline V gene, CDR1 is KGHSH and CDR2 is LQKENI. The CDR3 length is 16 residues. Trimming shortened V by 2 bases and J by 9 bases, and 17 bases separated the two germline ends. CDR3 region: CASSPMTGREGSPLHF. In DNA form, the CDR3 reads TGTGCCAGCTCACCAATGACGGGCCGGGAGGGTTCACCCCTCCACTTT.

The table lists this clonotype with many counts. The CDR3 spells CASSITGGTTYEQYF. Here the CDR3 DNA reads TGTGCCAGTAGTATAACAGGGGGTACTACCTACGAGCAGTACTTC. The chain has TRBV19 and TRBJ2-7; 8 positions agree with TRBD1. The V and J ends lost 2 bases and 2 bases, in that order; junction bases with no gene match: 5. The CDR3 consists of 15 residues. Germline lookup yields CDR1 LNHDA and CDR2 SQIVND (reference sequence).

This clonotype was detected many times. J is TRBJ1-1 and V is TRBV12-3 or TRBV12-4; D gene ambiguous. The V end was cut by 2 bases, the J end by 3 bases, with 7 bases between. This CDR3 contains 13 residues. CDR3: CASSLRVDTEAFF. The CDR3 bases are TGTGCCAGCAGTTTACGCGTGGACACTGAAGCTTTCTTT.

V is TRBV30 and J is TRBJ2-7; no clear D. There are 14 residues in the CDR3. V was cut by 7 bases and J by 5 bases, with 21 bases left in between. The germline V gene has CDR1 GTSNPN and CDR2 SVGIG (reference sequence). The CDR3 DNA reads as TGTGCCTCAACCCAGGTATTTGGTATCGACGAGCAGTACTTC. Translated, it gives CASTQVFGIDEQYF.

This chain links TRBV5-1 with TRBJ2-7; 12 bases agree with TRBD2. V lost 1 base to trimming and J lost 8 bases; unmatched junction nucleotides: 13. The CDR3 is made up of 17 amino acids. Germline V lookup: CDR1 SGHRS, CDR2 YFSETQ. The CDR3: CASSLWGLAGGPHQQYF. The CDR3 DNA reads TGCGCCAGCAGCTTGTGGGGGCTAGCGGGAGGGCCCCACCAGCAGTACTTC.

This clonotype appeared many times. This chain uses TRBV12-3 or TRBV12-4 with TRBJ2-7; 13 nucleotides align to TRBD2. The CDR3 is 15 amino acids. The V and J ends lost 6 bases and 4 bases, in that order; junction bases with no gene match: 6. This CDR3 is CASRQGLAGLYEQYF. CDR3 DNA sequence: TGTGCCAGCAGACAGGGACTAGCGGGACTGTACGAGCAGTACTTC.

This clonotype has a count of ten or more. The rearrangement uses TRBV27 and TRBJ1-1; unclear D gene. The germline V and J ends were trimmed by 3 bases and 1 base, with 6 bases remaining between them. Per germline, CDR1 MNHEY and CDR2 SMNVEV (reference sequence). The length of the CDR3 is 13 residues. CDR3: CASSFLTNTEAFF. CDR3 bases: TGTGCCAGCAGTTTTTTGACGAACACTGAAGCTTTCTTT.

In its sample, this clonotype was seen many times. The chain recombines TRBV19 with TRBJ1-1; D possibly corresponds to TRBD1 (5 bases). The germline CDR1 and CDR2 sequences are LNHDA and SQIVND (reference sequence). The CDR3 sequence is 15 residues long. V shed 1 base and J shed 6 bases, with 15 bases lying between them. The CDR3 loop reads CASSIVGAGPPEAFF. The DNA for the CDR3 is TGTGCCAGTAGTATAGTCGGCGCAGGGCCCCCTGAAGCTTTCTTT.

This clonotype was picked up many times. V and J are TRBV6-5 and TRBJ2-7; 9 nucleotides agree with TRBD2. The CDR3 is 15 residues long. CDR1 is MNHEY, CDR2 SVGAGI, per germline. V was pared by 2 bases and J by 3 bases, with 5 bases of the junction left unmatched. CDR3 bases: TGTGCCAGCAGTTACCAAGGACTAGCGAACTACGAGCAGTACTTC. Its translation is CASSYQGLANYEQYF.

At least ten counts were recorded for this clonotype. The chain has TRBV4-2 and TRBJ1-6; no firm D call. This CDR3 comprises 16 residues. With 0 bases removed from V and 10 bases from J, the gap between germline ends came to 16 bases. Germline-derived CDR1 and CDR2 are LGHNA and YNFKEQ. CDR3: CASSQEEHGAISPLHF. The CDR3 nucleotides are TGTGCCAGCAGCCAAGAGGAACACGGTGCAATCTCACCCCTCCACTTT.

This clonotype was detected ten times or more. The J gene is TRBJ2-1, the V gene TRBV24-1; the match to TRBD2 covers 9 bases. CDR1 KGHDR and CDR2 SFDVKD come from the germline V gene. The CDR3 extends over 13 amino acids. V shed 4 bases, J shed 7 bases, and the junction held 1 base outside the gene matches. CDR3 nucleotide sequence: TGTGCCACCAGTGACACTAGCGGGAATGAGCAGTTCTTC. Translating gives CATSDTSGNEQFF.

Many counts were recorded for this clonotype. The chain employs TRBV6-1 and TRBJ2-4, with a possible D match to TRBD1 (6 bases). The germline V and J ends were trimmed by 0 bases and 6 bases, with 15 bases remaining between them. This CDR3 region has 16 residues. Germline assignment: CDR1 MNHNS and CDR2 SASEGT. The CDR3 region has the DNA TGTGCCAGCAGTGAAGCGCTCCCAGGGGCGGGAAACATTCAGTACTTC. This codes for CASSEALPGAGNIQYF.

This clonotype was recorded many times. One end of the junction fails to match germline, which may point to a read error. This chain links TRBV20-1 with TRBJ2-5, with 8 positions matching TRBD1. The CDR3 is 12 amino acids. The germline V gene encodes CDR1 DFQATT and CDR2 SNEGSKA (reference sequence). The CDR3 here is CSANGQGRRLNF. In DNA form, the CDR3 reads TGCAGTGCTAACGGACAGGGTAGAAGGCTTAACTTC.

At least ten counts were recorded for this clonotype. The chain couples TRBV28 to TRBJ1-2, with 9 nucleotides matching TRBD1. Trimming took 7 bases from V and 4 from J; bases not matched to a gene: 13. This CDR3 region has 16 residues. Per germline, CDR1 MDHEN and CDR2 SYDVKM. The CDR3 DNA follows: TGTGCCAGCAACCTCAGGTCATCGACAGGGGGCTATGGCTACACCTTC. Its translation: CASNLRSSTGGYGYTF.

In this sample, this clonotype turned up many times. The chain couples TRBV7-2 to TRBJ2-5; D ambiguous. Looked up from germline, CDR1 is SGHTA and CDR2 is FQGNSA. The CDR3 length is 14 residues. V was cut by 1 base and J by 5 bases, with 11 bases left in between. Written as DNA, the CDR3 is TGTGCCAGCAGCTTAGGCTTAGGGCGGGAGACCCAGTACTTC. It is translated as CASSLGLGRETQYF.

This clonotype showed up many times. CDR3 DNA sequence: TGTGCCAGCAGTGAATTCCTGCGGACCTCCTACGAGCAGTACTTC. Translation gives CASSEFLRTSYEQYF. The chain carries TRBV6-1 and TRBJ2-7; D uncertain. The CDR3 runs 15 residues. CDR1 is MNHNS and CDR2 is SASEGT in the germline V gene. V was clipped by 2 bases and J by 0 bases, with 11 bases between them.

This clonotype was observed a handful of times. The CDR3 DNA reads as TGCAGTGCTAGAGACCCAACGGGGCCCTCCTACGAGCAGTACTTC. It codes for CSARDPTGPSYEQYF. The rearrangement links TRBV20-1 to TRBJ2-7, with D perhaps TRBD1 or TRBD2 (5 bases each). Germline V gives CDR1 DFQATT, CDR2 SNEGSKA (reference sequence). The CDR3 extends over 15 amino acids. Deletions cut 0 bases from V and 0 bases from J, with 12 bases between.

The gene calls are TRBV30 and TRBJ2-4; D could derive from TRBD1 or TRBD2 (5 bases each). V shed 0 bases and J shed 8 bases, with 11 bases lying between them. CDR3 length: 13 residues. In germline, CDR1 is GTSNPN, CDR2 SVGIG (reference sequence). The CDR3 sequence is CAWSVGTADIQYF. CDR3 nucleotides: TGTGCCTGGAGTGTGGGGACCGCGGACATTCAGTACTTC.

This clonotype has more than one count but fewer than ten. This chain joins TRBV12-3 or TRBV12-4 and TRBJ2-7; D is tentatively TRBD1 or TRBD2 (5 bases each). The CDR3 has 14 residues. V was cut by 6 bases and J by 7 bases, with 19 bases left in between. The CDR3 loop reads CASSTGTGLGEQYF. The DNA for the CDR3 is TGTGCCAGCAGCACCGGGACCGGCCTCGGGGAGCAGTACTTC.

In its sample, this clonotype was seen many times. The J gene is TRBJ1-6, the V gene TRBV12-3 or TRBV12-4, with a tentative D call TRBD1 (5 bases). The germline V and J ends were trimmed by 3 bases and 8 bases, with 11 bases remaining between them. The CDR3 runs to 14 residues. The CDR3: CASSFDSSDSPLHF. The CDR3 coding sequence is TGTGCCAGCAGTTTTGACAGTTCAGATTCACCCCTCCACTTT.

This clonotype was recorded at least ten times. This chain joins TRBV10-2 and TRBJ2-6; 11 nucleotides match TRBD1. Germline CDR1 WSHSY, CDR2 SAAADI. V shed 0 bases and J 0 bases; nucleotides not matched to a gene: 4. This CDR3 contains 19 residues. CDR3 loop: CASSESIGTGGSGANVLTF. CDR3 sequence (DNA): TGCGCCAGCAGTGAGTCGATCGGGACAGGGGGCTCTGGGGCCAACGTCCTGACTTTC.